This T cell receptor beta chain was captured by sequencing in a study of regulatory T cells in long-lasting Graves disease. About the research overall: Over 5 years on antithyroid drugs plus positive TSH receptor antibodies marked Graves' disease as persistent. The study's findings and limits: Under persistent disease, TRBV28, TRBJ1-2 and TRBJ2-5 were used preferentially.

The CDR3 runs 13 residues. Germline V gene sequence: CDR1 SEHNR, CDR2 FQNEAQ (reference sequence). V was trimmed by 1 base and J by 12 bases, leaving 16 bases between them. This clonotype was seen a handful of times. Its matching antigen is unknown. TCR beta libraries were built with iRepertoire HTBI primers and Arm-PCR of CDR3 regions. Using its own MiXCR run on the multiplex PCR reads, TCRdb lists one record per CDR3 protein. The table records hundreds of thousands of distinct CDR3 sequences, around 19% of them present only once. The time point is: persistent/refractory GD, antithyroid drugs over 5 years with positive TRAb. TCR sequences were obtained from RNA taken from PBMCs.

This chain connects TRBV7-9 to TRBJ2-7; TRBD2 might be the D (6 bases). This TCR derives from a female donor with Graves disease. The material was peripheral blood mononuclear cells (PBMCs), obtained when the disease was refractory, from a patient treated with antithyroid drugs. In DNA, the CDR3 is TGTGCCAGCAGCTTAGGATGGGGGGACGTTCTGTACTTC. It encodes CASSLGWGDVLYF.